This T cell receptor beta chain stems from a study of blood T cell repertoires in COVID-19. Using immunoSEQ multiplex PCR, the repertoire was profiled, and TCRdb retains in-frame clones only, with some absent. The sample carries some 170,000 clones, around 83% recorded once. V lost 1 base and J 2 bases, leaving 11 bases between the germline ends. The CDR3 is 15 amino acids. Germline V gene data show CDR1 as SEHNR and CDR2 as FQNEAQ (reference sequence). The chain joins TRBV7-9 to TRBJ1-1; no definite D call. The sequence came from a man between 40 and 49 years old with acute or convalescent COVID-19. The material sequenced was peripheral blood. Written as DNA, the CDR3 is TGTGCCAGCAGCTTAGGAGGAGGGAGAAACACTGAAGCTTTCTTT. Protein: CASSLGGGRNTEAFF.